The source of this TCR beta chain is a study of cytomegalovirus exposure and HLA in healthy donors. V was clipped by 1 base and J by 3 bases, with 11 bases between them. Looked up from germline, CDR1 is SGHDT and CDR2 is YYEEEE. The CDR3 is 14 amino acids. Concerning this clone: Its antigen is not known.

The donors formed part of the approximately 120-subject validation cohort, distinct from the 666-subject first cohort. Some clones are missing from TCRdb's copy, which holds only in-frame ones; the method was immunoSEQ multiplex PCR. The sample consists of tens of thousands of clones, 85% to 95% of them appearing once. Study-wide results and limits: There were some public TCRs occurring in many donors, but most TCR sequences were rare. Subsequent analysis of the approximately 110 validation repertoires found a tendency for first-cohort TCR clusters to co-occur.

The sample comprised PBMCs. This chain links TRBV5-6 with TRBJ2-7; the D is unclear. The sequence was obtained from a man aged 18-30 years in good health and CMV-seronegative. The CDR3, as DNA: TGTGCCAGCAGCTTGTATGGAGAGAGCTACGAGCAGTACTTC. Translation: CASSLYGESYEQYF.